This entry lists 16 T cell receptor beta chains sequenced from one sample in a study of T cells in Graves' hyperthyroidism and ophthalmopathy. RNA transcripts were the template for amplifying TCR beta CDR3 regions. First-round RT-PCR targeting the TCR CDR3 was performed with the HTBI primer set. TCRdb reprocessed the multiplex PCR reads with MiXCR, giving one entry per CDR3 protein. The sample holds 490,000 or so distinct CDR3 sequences, more than 15% seen once. Sequenced: blood. The receptor source for this set is a woman in her thirties with Graves' ophthalmopathy.

This clonotype was seen many times. The genes are TRBV28 and TRBJ1-2; D may be TRBD1 (6 bases). Trimming took off 6 bases at V and 2 bases at J, with 10 bases between the two ends. Germline CDR1 MDHEN, CDR2 SYDVKM. CDR3 length: 13 amino acids. The CDR3 loop is CASSYTGNYGYTF. CDR3 DNA: TGTGCCAGCAGCTATACAGGGAACTATGGCTACACCTTC.

Points on this clonotype: A clone one base away is much larger, so this may be a read error. V and J are TRBV28 and TRBJ1-4, with TRBD1 as a possible D gene (6 bases). This CDR3 contains 14 residues. Looked up from germline, CDR1 is MDHEN and CDR2 is SYDVKM. V lost 4 bases and J lost 1, with 7 bases in between. The CDR3 nucleotides read TGTGCCAGCAGTTCACAGGGAACTAATGAAAAACTGTTTTTT. The encoded protein is CASSSQGTNEKLFF.

This clonotype has ten or more counts. This rearrangement joins TRBV4-3 to TRBJ2-5, with TRBD2 as a possible D gene (5 bases). The V gene's germline CDR1 is LGHNA and CDR2 YSLEER. The V gene lost 4 bases and the J gene lost 5 bases, with 11 bases spanning the gap. The CDR3 covers 13 residues. CDR3: CASSRTSSETQYF. For the CDR3, the DNA is TGCGCCAGCAGCCGAACTAGTTCGGAGACCCAGTACTTC.

The chain couples TRBV14 to TRBJ1-2; D not resolved. There are 13 residues in the CDR3. V lost 4 bases and J lost 8, with 14 bases in between. Per germline, CDR1 SGHDN and CDR2 FVKESK. The CDR3 loop is CASSLKRAQGYTF. CDR3 in DNA: TGTGCCAGCAGCCTTAAGCGGGCGCAGGGCTACACCTTC.

The chain links TRBV5-1 to TRBJ1-1, with 7 bases identical to TRBD1. The CDR3 spans 15 residues. Unmatched junction bases numbered 4, after V lost 0 bases and J lost 2 bases. The V gene's germline CDR1 is SGHRS and CDR2 YFSETQ. The CDR3 DNA reads as TGCGCCAGCAGCTTGGAGTTAGGGGGCAACACTGAAGCTTTCTTT. It specifies CASSLELGGNTEAFF.

This clonotype was counted only a few times. The V and J genes are TRBV5-1 and TRBJ2-5; D might be TRBD2 (6 bases). The CDR3 length is 16 residues. The germline gives CDR1 SGHRS, CDR2 YFSETQ. V lost 0 bases, J lost 1 base, and 13 bases lay in between. Here the CDR3 reads CASSLEVAVTQETQYF. The CDR3 coding sequence is TGCGCCAGCAGCTTGGAGGTAGCGGTAACCCAAGAGACCCAGTACTTC.

This clonotype was counted ten times or more. DNA for the CDR3: TGCAGCGTTGAAGATCAGGCAAGCCCCCACTACGAGCAGTACTTC. Protein product: CSVEDQASPHYEQYF. The rearrangement links TRBV29-1 to TRBJ2-7; D remains unclear. Germline CDR1 is SQVTM and CDR2 is ANQGSEA. The V end lost 0 bases, the J end lost 3 bases, and 15 bases lay between the germline ends. This CDR3 contains 15 residues.

This clonotype was seen only a few times. V usage is TRBV12-3 or TRBV12-4 and J usage is TRBJ2-7; TRBD2 aligns across 8 bases. CDR3 length: 17 residues. The V segment lost 3 bases and the J segment 5 bases; nucleotides outside the gene matches: 15. This CDR3 reads CASSFGRGLETSNEQYF. CDR3 DNA: TGTGCCAGCAGTTTCGGCAGGGGACTAGAAACTAGCAACGAGCAGTACTTC.

Note on this clonotype: This may arise from a read error, as a much more abundant clone is one base away. The chain employs TRBV28 and TRBJ2-1, with 10 bases lining up with TRBD2. The CDR3 runs to 20 residues. From germline, CDR1 is MDHEN and CDR2 SYDVKM. The CDR3 is CTSSQYIGLAEVISYNEQFF. The CDR3 DNA is TGTACCAGCAGTCAATACATCGGACTAGCGGAGGTGATCTCCTACAATGAGCAGTTCTTC.

There are many counts of this clonotype. This chain uses TRBV30 with TRBJ1-2; no clear D gene. CDR1 is GTSNPN and CDR2 is SVGIG in the germline V gene (reference sequence). CDR3 length: 11 amino acids. V was clipped by 0 bases and J by 3 bases, with 2 bases between them. CDR3 in DNA: TGTGCCTGGAGTGTGCACTATGGCTACACCTTC. Encoded protein: CAWSVHYGYTF.

This clonotype was seen many times. The gene calls are TRBV3-1 and TRBJ2-1, with D hard to call. Looked up from germline, CDR1 is LGHDT and CDR2 is YNNKEL (reference sequence). The V end lost 1 base, the J end lost 8 bases, and 9 bases lay between the germline ends. The CDR3 is made up of 13 amino acids. The CDR3 reads CASSQVVYDEQFF. The CDR3 DNA is TGTGCCAGCAGCCAAGTAGTTTACGATGAGCAGTTCTTC.

At least ten counts were recorded for this clonotype. The rearrangement uses TRBV20-1 and TRBJ2-1; 10 nucleotides line up with TRBD2. CDR1 is DFQATT and CDR2 is SNEGSKA in the germline V gene (reference sequence). V dropped 0 bases and J dropped 8; count of bases not matched to a gene: 7. There are 15 residues in the CDR3. The CDR3 bases are TGCAGTGCTAGAGACACACTAGCGGGAACCCATGAGCAGTTCTTC. Translated, it gives CSARDTLAGTHEQFF.

This clonotype has a count of ten or more. The chain employs TRBV11-2 and TRBJ2-3, with 7 nucleotides matching TRBD2. Germline V gene data show CDR1 as SGHAT and CDR2 as FQNNGV. V was clipped by 2 bases and J by 0 bases; unmatched bases: 5. CDR3 length: 16 amino acids. The CDR3, as DNA: TGTGCCAGCAGCTTAAACGCGGGAGTAAGCACAGATACGCAGTATTTT. Residues: CASSLNAGVSTDTQYF.

The table lists this clonotype with a few counts. The rearrangement uses TRBV7-9 and TRBJ2-7; D gene uncertain. Trimming stripped 2 bases from V and 7 bases from J, with 6 bases between. CDR1 and CDR2 (germline): SEHNR, FQNEAQ (reference sequence). The CDR3 has 11 amino acids. The CDR3 DNA is TGTGCCAGCAGCTTAAAGGAGGAGCAGTACTTC. Translating it yields CASSLKEEQYF.

This clonotype occurred many times. CDR3 DNA sequence: TGTGCCAGCAGTGTAGTAGCGGGAGGAGTGGGTGAGCAGTTCTTC. Protein product: CASSVVAGGVGEQFF. The gene calls are TRBV2 and TRBJ2-1; 10 nucleotides line up with TRBD2. The CDR3 contains 15 residues. Trimming at V came to 4 bases and at J to 9 bases, leaving 9 bases not matched to a gene. Germline-derived CDR1 and CDR2 are SNHLY and FYNNEI.

In its sample, this clonotype was seen a few times. The rearrangement links TRBV5-1 to TRBJ1-3; D is unclear. With 2 bases removed from V and 4 bases from J, the gap between germline ends came to 10 bases. The CDR3 contains 14 residues. Germline CDR1 SGHRS, CDR2 YFSETQ. In nucleotides, the CDR3 is TGCGCCAGCAGCTTTAAGGGTCCCGGAAACACCATATATTTT. Its translation is CASSFKGPGNTIYF.